This entry lists 18 T cell receptor beta chains sequenced from one sample in a study of T cell responses to AZD1222 COVID-19 vaccine. Measured with immunoSEQ multiplex PCR; TCRdb has only the in-frame clones, and not every one. The sample shows around 75,000 clones, 70% to 90% of them seen only once. Here the sequenced sample was peripheral blood, taken on day 0 of AZD1222 vaccination. The source is an adult in good health.

This rearrangement joins TRBV7-9 to TRBJ1-2, with 9 bases that match TRBD1. Germline V gene sequence: CDR1 SEHNR, CDR2 FQNEAQ (reference sequence). Trimming at V came to 2 bases and at J to 8 bases, leaving 12 bases not matched to a gene. The CDR3 has 16 residues. The CDR3 nucleotides are TGTGCCAGCAGCTTATTCGGGACAGGGAATGGCGGCGGCTACACCTTC. Protein product: CASSLFGTGNGGGYTF.

The chain links TRBV7-3 to TRBJ2-2, with D uncertain. Trimming left V 7 bases short and J 4 bases short, with 16 bases between. Germline values: CDR1 SGHTA, CDR2 FQGTGA. CDR3 length: 15 residues. CDR3 coding DNA: TGTGCCAGCACCCCCTTAGGGTGGTCCACCGGGGAGCTGTTTTTT. It codes for CASTPLGWSTGELFF.

This chain connects TRBV25-1 to TRBJ1-4, with a weak D call TRBD1 (5 bases). CDR3 length: 13 residues. The germline CDR1 and CDR2 sequences are MGHDK and SYGVNS. The ends were cut back, 8 bases at V and 8 bases at J, with 15 bases in the middle. CDR3 sequence: CASRAGLWEKLFF. Written as DNA, the CDR3 is TGTGCCAGCCGCGCGGGGCTGTGGGAAAAACTGTTTTTT.

The chain is built from TRBV6-1 and TRBJ1-3; D is unclear. Trimming took 1 base from V and 2 from J, leaving 9 bases between them. This CDR3 has 15 residues. Germline V gene lookup returns CDR1 MNHNS and CDR2 SASEGT. The CDR3 protein is CASSEVAGTGNTIYF. The DNA for the CDR3 is TGTGCCAGCAGTGAAGTTGCCGGGACTGGAAACACCATATATTTT.

The genes are TRBV19 and TRBJ1-2; D remains unclear. V gave up 3 bases and J gave up 2 bases, with 13 bases separating them. CDR1 is LNHDA and CDR2 is SQIVND in the germline V gene (reference sequence). The CDR3 loop spans 15 amino acids. This CDR3 is CASSILTALNYGYTF. The CDR3 bases are TGTGCCAGTAGTATCCTGACGGCCCTAAACTATGGCTACACCTTC.

A few counts support this clone. The CDR3 coding sequence is TGTGCCAGTAGTCCCGGCGAGGGGAGCTATGGCTACACCTTC. Its protein is CASSPGEGSYGYTF. J is TRBJ1-2 and V is TRBV19, with a weak D call TRBD1 (5 bases). The CDR3 runs to 14 residues. V dropped 5 bases and J dropped 4 bases, with 14 bases sitting between them. CDR1 and CDR2 from the germline V gene are LNHDA and SQIVND (reference sequence).

In this sample, this clone turned up once. The V gene is TRBV6-2 or TRBV6-3, the J gene TRBJ1-2, with no clear D. This CDR3 has 11 amino acids. Trimming stripped 5 bases from V and 8 bases from J, with 9 bases between. Germline-derived CDR1 and CDR2 are MNHEY and SVGEGT. The CDR3 here is CASSPQDGYTF. CDR3 nucleotide sequence: TGTGCCAGCAGTCCCCAGGACGGCTACACCTTC.

This clone was picked up many times. The chain links TRBV28 to TRBJ1-5; no reliable D call. CDR3 length equals 16 residues. Deletions cut 8 bases from V and 1 base from J, with 18 bases between. The V gene's germline CDR1 is MDHEN and CDR2 SYDVKM. The CDR3 spells CASGSSMKGSNQPQHF. The CDR3 DNA follows: TGTGCCAGCGGGTCGTCGATGAAGGGCAGCAATCAGCCCCAGCATTTT.

V is TRBV4-3 and J is TRBJ1-4; the D gene is possibly TRBD1 (6 bases). The V gene lost 0 bases and the J gene lost 8 bases, with 22 bases spanning the gap. The length of the CDR3 is 18 residues. Germline CDR1 LGHNA, CDR2 YSLEER. The CDR3 protein is CASSQDSAAGVLAEKLFF. The CDR3 DNA reads as TGCGCCAGCAGCCAAGATTCGGCGGCAGGGGTGTTAGCCGAAAAACTGTTTTTT.

The gene calls are TRBV7-2 and TRBJ1-1; tentative D call: TRBD1 (6 bases). This CDR3 contains 16 residues. Trimming left V 5 bases short and J 3 bases short, with 19 bases between. Germline-derived CDR1 and CDR2 are SGHTA and FQGNSA. The CDR3 spells CASSPTNRVGDTEAFF. CDR3 DNA: TGTGCCAGCAGCCCTACGAACAGGGTGGGGGACACTGAAGCTTTCTTT.

The V gene is TRBV18, the J gene TRBJ1-2; D is uncertain. The CDR3 is 15 residues long. Trimming removed 0 bases from V and 2 bases from J, with 10 bases in between. Germline V lookup: CDR1 KGHSH, CDR2 LQKENI. CDR3 residues: CASSPPSARNYGYTF. The CDR3 DNA sequence: TGTGCCAGCTCACCACCGTCGGCTAGGAACTATGGCTACACCTTC.

In regard to this clone: A junction boundary mismatches the germline segment, possibly from a read error. V and J are TRBV23-1 and TRBJ1-5; TRBD1 is a possible D gene (5 bases). TRBV23-1 is noted as an ORF with a role that remains uncertain. There are 12 residues in the CDR3. The CDR3 sequence: CASPRGNQPQHF. The CDR3 region has the DNA TGCGCCAGCCCTCGGGGCAACCAGCCCCAGCATTTT.

This chain joins TRBV28 and TRBJ2-1, with 10 bases aligning to TRBD2. From germline, CDR1 is MDHEN and CDR2 SYDVKM. The CDR3 runs 15 residues. Unmatched junction bases numbered 5, after V lost 2 bases and J lost 7 bases. The CDR3 spells CASSLGAGGRNEQFF. CDR3 DNA: TGTGCCAGCAGTTTAGGAGCGGGGGGGAGGAATGAGCAGTTCTTC.

V usage is TRBV4-2 and J usage is TRBJ1-4, with D maybe TRBD1 (6 bases). Germline V gene lookup returns CDR1 LGHNA and CDR2 YNFKEQ. This CDR3 region has 16 residues. Trimming took off 0 bases at V and 3 bases at J, with 11 bases between the two ends. The CDR3 sequence: CASSQDLEGANEKLFF. CDR3 coding DNA: TGTGCCAGCAGCCAAGATCTCGAGGGGGCTAATGAAAAACTGTTTTTT.

This clone was observed a few times. The J gene is TRBJ2-1, the V gene TRBV9, with 11 bases fitting TRBD2. Trimming took 3 bases from V and 7 from J; bases not matched to a gene: 6. The CDR3 is 15 amino acids. CDR1 is SGDLS, CDR2 YYNGEE, per germline. The CDR3 protein is CASSEPTSGENEQFF. CDR3 in DNA: TGTGCCAGCAGCGAGCCGACTAGCGGGGAGAATGAGCAGTTCTTC.

A few counts support this clone. The chain couples TRBV2 to TRBJ2-7, with 8 nucleotides matching TRBD1. V shed 4 bases and J 3 bases; nucleotides not matched to a gene: 8. The CDR3 is 15 residues long. Per the germline V gene, CDR1 is SNHLY and CDR2 is FYNNEI. CDR3 nucleotides: TGTGCCAGCAGTGGCGGACCAGGGGGCGGCTACGAGCAGTACTTC. As protein: CASSGGPGGGYEQYF.

V gene TRBV7-8 combines with J gene TRBJ1-4; no definite D call. CDR3 length: 13 amino acids. V lost 2 bases and J lost 8, with 9 bases in between. Looked up from germline, CDR1 is SGHVS and CDR2 is FQNEAQ. The CDR3 protein is CASSLSSQEKLFF. CDR3 DNA sequence: TGTGCCAGCAGCTTATCTTCACAGGAAAAACTGTTTTTT.

The V gene is TRBV7-2, the J gene TRBJ1-4; D remains unclear. Germline V gives CDR1 SGHTA, CDR2 FQGNSA. The CDR3 runs to 13 residues. The V end lost 3 bases, the J end lost 7 bases, and 9 bases lay between the germline ends. The CDR3 sequence: CASSLRHTEKLFF. For the CDR3, the DNA is TGTGCCAGCAGCTTGCGACATACTGAAAAACTGTTTTTT.